Listed below are T cell receptor beta chains from one sample, sequenced in a study of T-cell reconstitution after alpha-beta-depleted transplantation in children. Each CDR3 protein is one row after TCRdb ran MiXCR on the PCR reads. The table has tens of thousands of distinct CDR3 sequences, just under 7.5% seen once. Specimen: PBMCs from the stem cell graft donor, collected from the stem cell graft. These TCRs come from a human donor who donated a stem cell graft to a child with acute lymphoblastic leukemia. Each CDR3 is given with its conserved first and last residue. Each record gives: D gene, clone size, J gene, V gene, CDR3 protein, CDR3 DNA. A D gene is named only where the DNA matches it firmly. The listing skips clone size in some rows; elsewhere it reads once, few, many or a size class.

TRBD2 many TRBJ2-2 TRBV12-3/TRBV12-4 CASSGTSETGELFF TGTGCCAGCAGTGGGACTAGCGAGACCGGGGAGCTGTTTTTT
TRBD2 many TRBJ2-7 TRBV20-1 CSARVLGGTSSYEQYF TGCAGTGCTAGGGTCCTGGGGGGGACTAGCTCCTACGAGCAGTACTTC
TRBD1 many TRBJ2-7 TRBV29-1 CSVETGTGTSYEQYF TGCAGCGTTGAAACTGGGACAGGTACCTCCTACGAGCAGTACTTC
NA many TRBJ2-3 TRBV11-2 CASSQGSDTQYF TGTGCCAGCAGCCAGGGATCAGATACGCAGTATTTT
NA many TRBJ1-2 TRBV29-1 CSVDSYGYTF TGCAGCGTTGACAGCTATGGCTACACCTTC
NA many TRBJ1-1 TRBV7-8 CASSLVGSLEAFF TGTGCCAGCAGCTTAGTCGGAAGCCTTGAAGCTTTCTTT
NA many TRBJ1-2 TRBV15 CATGPGRGGNYGYTF TGTGCCACCGGCCCCGGGCGGGGAGGGAACTATGGCTACACCTTC
NA few TRBJ1-1 TRBV28 CASISFRTEAFF TGTGCCAGCATTTCCTTTAGGACTGAAGCTTTCTTT
NA few TRBJ2-7 TRBV20-1 CSARSSADYEQYF TGCAGTGCTAGGTCTAGCGCCGACTACGAGCAGTACTTC
NA many TRBJ2-1 TRBV5-5 CASSPSGALSYNEQFF TGTGCCAGCAGTCCATCCGGGGCACTCTCCTACAATGAGCAGTTCTTC
NA many TRBJ2-2 TRBV5-1 CASSSQSTGELFF TGCGCCAGCAGCTCTCAATCCACCGGGGAGCTGTTTTTT
NA few TRBJ2-2 TRBV9 CASSVDPGSDTGELFF TGTGCCAGCAGCGTAGATCCGGGTTCGGACACCGGGGAGCTGTTTTTT
NA NA TRBJ1-3 TRBV7-2 CASSLGDVGNTIYF TGTGCCAGCAGCTTAGGGGACGTCGGAAACACCATATATTTT
NA many TRBJ2-4 TRBV28 CASSPPGEVIRDIQYF TGTGCCAGCAGTCCCCCGGGGGAGGTCATCAGAGACATTCAGTACTTC
NA many TRBJ1-4 TRBV20-1 CSAPGATNEKLFF TGCAGTGCCCCAGGTGCAACTAATGAAAAACTGTTTTTT
TRBD1 few TRBJ1-2 TRBV20-1 CSANLGQGLGGYTF TGCAGTGCTAACCTGGGACAGGGACTCGGTGGCTACACCTTC
NA many TRBJ2-6 TRBV28 CASSLREPGANVLTF TGTGCCAGCAGTTTAAGAGAGCCTGGGGCCAACGTCCTGACTTTC
NA few TRBJ2-3 TRBV11-3 CASSLRTADTHYF TGTGCCAGCAGCCTAAGGACCGCAGATACGCATTATTTT
TRBD1 few TRBJ2-5 TRBV10-2 CASSDGDRAQETQYF TGCGCCAGCAGTGACGGGGACAGGGCCCAAGAGACCCAGTACTTC
TRBD1 many TRBJ1-5 TRBV20-1 CSARDPTGFGNQPQHF TGCAGTGCTAGAGACCCGACAGGGTTTGGCAATCAGCCCCAGCATTTT
TRBD1 few TRBJ1-5 TRBV7-9 CASSLAQGAGNQPQHF TGTGCCAGCAGCTTAGCGCAGGGGGCAGGCAATCAGCCCCAGCATTTT
NA many TRBJ2-7 TRBV7-2 CASSLWSYEQYF TGTGCCAGCAGCTTATGGTCCTACGAGCAGTACTTC
NA few TRBJ2-2 TRBV9 CASSKGGGPNTGELFF TGTGCCAGCAGCAAGGGGGGGGGACCGAACACCGGGGAGCTGTTTTTT
NA many TRBJ1-6 TRBV12-3/TRBV12-4 CASRKESSYNSPLHF TGTGCCAGCAGGAAGGAAAGCTCCTATAATTCACCCCTCCACTTT
NA NA TRBJ1-5 TRBV7-6 CASSLEGAQPQHF TGTGCCAGCAGCTTAGAAGGGGCCCAGCCCCAGCATTTT
NA many TRBJ2-1 TRBV27 CASSMLPDASYNEQFF TGTGCCAGCAGTATGCTACCCGATGCCTCCTACAATGAGCAGTTCTTC
TRBD1 many TRBJ1-5 TRBV12-3/TRBV12-4 CASRAGGSSNQPQHF TGTGCCAGCAGAGCAGGGGGTTCGAGCAATCAGCCCCAGCATTTT
TRBD1 many TRBJ2-2 TRBV29-1 CSAGTEGGELFF TGCAGCGCCGGGACAGAGGGCGGGGAGCTGTTTTTT
NA many TRBJ2-3 TRBV4-2 CASSQDTSTDTQYF TGTGCCAGCAGCCAAGATACCAGCACAGATACGCAGTATTTT
NA many TRBJ2-3 TRBV12-3/TRBV12-4 CASSLGSRTDTQYF TGTGCCAGCAGTTTGGGCAGCCGCACAGATACGCAGTATTTT